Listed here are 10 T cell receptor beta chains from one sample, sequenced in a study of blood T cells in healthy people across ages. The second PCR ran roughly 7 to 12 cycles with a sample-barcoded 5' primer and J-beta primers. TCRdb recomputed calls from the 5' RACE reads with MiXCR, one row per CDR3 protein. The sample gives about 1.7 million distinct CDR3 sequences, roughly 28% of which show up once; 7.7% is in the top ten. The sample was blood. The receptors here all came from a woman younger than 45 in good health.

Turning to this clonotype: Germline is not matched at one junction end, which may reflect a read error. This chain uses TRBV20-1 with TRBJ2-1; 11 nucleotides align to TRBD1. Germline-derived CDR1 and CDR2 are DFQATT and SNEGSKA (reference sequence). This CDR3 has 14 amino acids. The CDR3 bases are TGCAGCGCTAGGGGGACAGGGGGATGGAATGAGCAGTTCTTC. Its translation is CSARGTGGWNEQFF.

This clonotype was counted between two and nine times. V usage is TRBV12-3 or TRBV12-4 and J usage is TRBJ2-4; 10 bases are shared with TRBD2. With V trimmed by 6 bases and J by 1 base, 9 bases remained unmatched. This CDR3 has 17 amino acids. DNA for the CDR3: TGTGCCAGCAGCCCTTTAGCGGGAGGCAGCGCCAAAAACATTCAGTACTTC. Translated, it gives CASSPLAGGSAKNIQYF.

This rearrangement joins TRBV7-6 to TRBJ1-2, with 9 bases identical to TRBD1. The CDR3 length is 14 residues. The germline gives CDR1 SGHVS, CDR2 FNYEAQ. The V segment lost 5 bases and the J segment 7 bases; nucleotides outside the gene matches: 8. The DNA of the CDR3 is TGTGCCAGCAGCGACCCGTTGGGACAGGGTGGCTACACCTTC. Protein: CASSDPLGQGGYTF.

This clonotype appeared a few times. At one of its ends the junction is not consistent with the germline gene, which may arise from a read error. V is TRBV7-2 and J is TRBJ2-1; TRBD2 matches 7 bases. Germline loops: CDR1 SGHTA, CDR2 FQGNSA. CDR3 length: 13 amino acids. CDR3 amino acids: CASSVAGVNEQFF. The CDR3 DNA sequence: TGTGCCAGCAGCGTAGCGGGTGTCAATGAGCAGTTCTTC.

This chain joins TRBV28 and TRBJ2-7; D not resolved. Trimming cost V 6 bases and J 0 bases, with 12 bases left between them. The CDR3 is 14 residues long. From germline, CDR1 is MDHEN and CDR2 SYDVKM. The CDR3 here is CASREDGSSYEQYF. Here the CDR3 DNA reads TGTGCCAGCAGGGAAGACGGTAGCTCCTACGAGCAGTACTTC.

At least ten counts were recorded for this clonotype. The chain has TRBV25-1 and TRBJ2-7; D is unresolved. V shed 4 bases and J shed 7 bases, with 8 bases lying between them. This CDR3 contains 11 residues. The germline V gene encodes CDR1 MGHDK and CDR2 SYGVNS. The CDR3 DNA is TGTGCCAGCAGTGGGACCGTTGAGCAGTACTTC. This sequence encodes CASSGTVEQYF.

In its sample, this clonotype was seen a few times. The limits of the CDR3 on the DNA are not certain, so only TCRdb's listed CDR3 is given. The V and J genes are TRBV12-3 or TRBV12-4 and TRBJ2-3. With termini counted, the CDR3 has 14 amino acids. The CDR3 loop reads CASSSSWNTDTQYF.

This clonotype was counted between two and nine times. As DNA, the CDR3 is TGTGCCAGCAAGGTCAGGGATCAAGAGACCCAGTACTTC. It is translated as CASKVRDQETQYF. The chain joins TRBV12-3 or TRBV12-4 to TRBJ2-5; weak D call: TRBD1 (5 bases). The ends were cut back, 7 bases at V and 2 bases at J, with 11 bases in the middle. The CDR3 extends over 13 amino acids.

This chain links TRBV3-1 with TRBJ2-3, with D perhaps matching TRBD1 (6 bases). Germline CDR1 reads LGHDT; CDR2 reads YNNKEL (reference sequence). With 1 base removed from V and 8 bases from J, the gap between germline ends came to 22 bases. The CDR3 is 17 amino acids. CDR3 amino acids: CASSQGDISLPVGTQYF. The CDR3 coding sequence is TGTGCCAGCAGCCAAGGGGACATTTCCCTCCCGGTGGGTACGCAGTATTTT.

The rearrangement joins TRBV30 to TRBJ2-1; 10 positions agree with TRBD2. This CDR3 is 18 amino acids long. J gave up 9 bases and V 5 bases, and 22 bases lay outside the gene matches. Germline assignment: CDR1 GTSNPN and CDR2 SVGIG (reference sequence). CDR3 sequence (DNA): TGTGCCTGGGGGAGGAGGACGAGAAGAGCGGGGGGGGAGGCTGAGCAGTTCTTC. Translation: CAWGRRTRRAGGEAEQFF. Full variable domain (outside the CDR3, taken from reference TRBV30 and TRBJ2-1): SQTIHQWPATLVQPVGSPLSLECTVEGTSNPNLYWYRQAAGRGLQLLFYSVGIGQISSEVPQNLSASRPQDRQFILSSKKLLLSDSGFYLCAWGRRTRRAGGEAEQFFGPGTRLTVL.